This entry is about one TCR beta chain. Its antigen is currently unknown. Some clones are missing from TCRdb's copy, which holds only in-frame ones; the method was immunoSEQ multiplex PCR. The sample has about 640,000 clones, more than 70% seen once. This record comes from a study of shared clonotypes between healthy human individuals. The study, taken as a whole, reports: Generation probability values for non-shared clonotypes were lower than those for clonotypes shared by all four donors.

This clonotype was obtained from a woman aged 25 to 45 in good health. The sequenced sample consisted of memory CD4+ T cells sorted from blood. The subset was: CD45RA-negative fraction.

This CDR3 reads CASSFGQDGSEPQHF. CDR3 coding DNA: TGTGCCAGCAGCTTTGGGCAGGACGGTTCGGAGCCCCAGCATTTT. This rearrangement joins TRBV7-9 to TRBJ1-5; D is uncertain. The CDR3 has 15 amino acids. Germline V gene sequence: CDR1 SEHNR, CDR2 FQNEAQ (reference sequence). Trimming shortened V by 3 bases and J by 8 bases, and 17 bases separated the two germline ends.